This T cell receptor beta chain was documented in a study of blood T cell repertoires in COVID-19. Libraries were prepared by immunoSEQ multiplex PCR; TCRdb keeps only in-frame clonotypes and omits some of them. Here the sample spans 400,000 to 450,000 clones, roughly 88% being singletons. Trimming removed 4 bases at V and 2 bases at J, with 18 bases between. Germline values: CDR1 SGHRS, CDR2 YFSETQ. The CDR3 covers 16 residues. The chain carries TRBV5-1 and TRBJ1-1; D might be TRBD1 (5 bases). This TCR was sampled from a young man who had recovered from COVID-19. The sequenced sample consisted of PBMCs or T cells enriched from blood (not recorded which). This CDR3 reads CASSPVWGAKNTEAFF. The CDR3 region has the DNA TGCGCCAGCAGCCCCGTATGGGGCGCCAAAAACACTGAAGCTTTCTTT.